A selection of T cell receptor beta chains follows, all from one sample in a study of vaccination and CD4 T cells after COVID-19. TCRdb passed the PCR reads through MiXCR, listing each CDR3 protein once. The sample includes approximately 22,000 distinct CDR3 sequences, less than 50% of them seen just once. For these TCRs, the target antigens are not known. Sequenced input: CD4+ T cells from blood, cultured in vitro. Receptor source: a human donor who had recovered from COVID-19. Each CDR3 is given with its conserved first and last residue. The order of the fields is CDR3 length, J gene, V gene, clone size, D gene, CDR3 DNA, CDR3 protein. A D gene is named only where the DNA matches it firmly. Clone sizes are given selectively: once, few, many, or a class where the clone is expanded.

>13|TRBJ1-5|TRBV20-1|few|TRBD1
TGCAGTGCTAGAGGACAGGGTGATCAGCCCCAGCATTTT
CSARGQGDQPQHF
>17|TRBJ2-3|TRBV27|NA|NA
TGTGCCAGCAGTTTAAATAGTGGCGGGATTAGCACAGATACGCAGTATTTT
CASSLNSGGISTDTQYF
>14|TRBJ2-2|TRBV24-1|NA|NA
TGTGCCACCAGTGATTTACGGGGGACCGGGGAGCTGTTTTTT
CATSDLRGTGELFF
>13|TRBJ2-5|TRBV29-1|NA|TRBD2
TGCAGCGTTGAAGCTCGGGGGGGAGAGACCCAGTACTTC
CSVEARGGETQYF
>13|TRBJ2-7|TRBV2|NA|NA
TGTGCCAGCAGTATGGCCGGAAACTACGAGCAGTACTTC
CASSMAGNYEQYF
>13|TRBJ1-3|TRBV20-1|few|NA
TGCAGTGCTAGAGTAGTTGGTATTGACACCATATATTTT
CSARVVGIDTIYF
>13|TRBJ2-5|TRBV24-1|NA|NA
TGTGCCACCAGTGATAGGGCGCTCCAGGCCCAGTACTTC
CATSDRALQAQYF
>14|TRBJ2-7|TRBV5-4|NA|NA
TGTGCCAGCAGCCCGAAGGGGGATCGAGGCGAGCAGTACTTC
CASSPKGDRGEQYF
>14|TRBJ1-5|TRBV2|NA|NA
TGTGCCAGCAGTGAAGGAGCTATCAATCAGCCCCAGCATTTT
CASSEGAINQPQHF
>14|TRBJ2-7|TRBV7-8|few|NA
TGTGCCAGCAGCCTAGCTGGACAGTCCTACGAGCAGTACTTC
CASSLAGQSYEQYF
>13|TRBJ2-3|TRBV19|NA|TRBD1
TGTGCCAGTAGAAAGACAGGGGCAGATACGCAGTATTTT
CASRKTGADTQYF
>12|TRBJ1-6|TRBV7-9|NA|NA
TGTGCCAGCAGCTTAGAGGATTCACCCCTCCACTTT
CASSLEDSPLHF
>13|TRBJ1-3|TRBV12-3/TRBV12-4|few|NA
TGTGCCAGCAGTTTAACAGAGGCAAACACCATATATTTT
CASSLTEANTIYF
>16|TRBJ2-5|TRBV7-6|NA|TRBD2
TGTGCCAGCAGCTTAGGGACTAGCGGGGCTCAAGAGACCCAGTACTTC
CASSLGTSGAQETQYF
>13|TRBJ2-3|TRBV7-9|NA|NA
TGTGCCAGCAGCTTTTCGAGGGAAGAGGGGCAGTATTTT
CASSFSREEGQYF
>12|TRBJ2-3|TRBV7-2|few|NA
TGTGCCAGCAGCCTAGTCATCGGTACGCAGTATTTT
CASSLVIGTQYF
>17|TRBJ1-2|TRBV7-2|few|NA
TGTGCCAGCAGCTTAACGGGTGGGGGCTACGGTATCTATGGCTACACCTTC
CASSLTGGGYGIYGYTF
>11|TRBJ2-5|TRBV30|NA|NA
TGTGCCTGGGGGGATGGGGAGACCCAGTACTTC
CAWGDGETQYF
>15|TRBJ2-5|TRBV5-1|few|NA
TGCGCCAGCAGCTTGGTGGGGCAGGAGAAATTGACCCAGTACTTC
CASSLVGQEKLTQYF
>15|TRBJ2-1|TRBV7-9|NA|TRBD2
TGTGCCAGCAGCTCCCAGCGGGAGTCCTACAATGAGCAGTTCTTC
CASSSQRESYNEQFF
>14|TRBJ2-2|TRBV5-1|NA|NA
TGCGCCAGCAGCTTGGCCCGGGTCACCGGGGAGCTGTTTTTT
CASSLARVTGELFF
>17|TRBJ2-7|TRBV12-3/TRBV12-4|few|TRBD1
TGTGCCAGCAGCCCTACCGGGACAGGGAAAAAAGGCTACGAGCAGTACTTC
CASSPTGTGKKGYEQYF
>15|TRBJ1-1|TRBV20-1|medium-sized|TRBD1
TGCAGTGCTAGAGAGCCAGGGACAGTGGACACTGAAGCTTTCTTT
CSAREPGTVDTEAFF